This T cell receptor beta chain stems from a study of neoadjuvant anti-PD-1 for oral cavity cancer. Background on the study: Before surgery, most patients got three to four biweekly 3 mg/kg nivolumab doses. Around day 43, patients without progression received a fourth nivolumab dose before surgery. Study results and limitations: Each response group had just three patients in TCR analyses.

The patients had HPV-negative, locally advanced oral cavity squamous cell carcinoma. The assay was immunoSEQ multiplex PCR, and TCRdb's table has in-frame clones only and misses some. The sample records tens of thousands of clones, roughly 84% being singletons. The CDR3 sequence is 15 residues long. Germline V CDR1 and CDR2: MGHRA, YSYEKL. V lost 4 bases and J lost 3, with 15 bases in between. This clone was seen only a few times. Its cognate antigen is unknown. The J gene is TRBJ1-1, the V gene TRBV4-1, with unresolved D. The sequences come from PBMCs, collected before nivolumab (anti-PD-1) treatment. The clonotype was recovered from a person between 35 and 79 years old with oral cavity squamous cell carcinoma. The CDR3 DNA reads TGCGCCAGCAGCCGGTCCGGGGTTGGGGACACTGAAGCTTTCTTT. Translated, it gives CASSRSGVGDTEAFF.